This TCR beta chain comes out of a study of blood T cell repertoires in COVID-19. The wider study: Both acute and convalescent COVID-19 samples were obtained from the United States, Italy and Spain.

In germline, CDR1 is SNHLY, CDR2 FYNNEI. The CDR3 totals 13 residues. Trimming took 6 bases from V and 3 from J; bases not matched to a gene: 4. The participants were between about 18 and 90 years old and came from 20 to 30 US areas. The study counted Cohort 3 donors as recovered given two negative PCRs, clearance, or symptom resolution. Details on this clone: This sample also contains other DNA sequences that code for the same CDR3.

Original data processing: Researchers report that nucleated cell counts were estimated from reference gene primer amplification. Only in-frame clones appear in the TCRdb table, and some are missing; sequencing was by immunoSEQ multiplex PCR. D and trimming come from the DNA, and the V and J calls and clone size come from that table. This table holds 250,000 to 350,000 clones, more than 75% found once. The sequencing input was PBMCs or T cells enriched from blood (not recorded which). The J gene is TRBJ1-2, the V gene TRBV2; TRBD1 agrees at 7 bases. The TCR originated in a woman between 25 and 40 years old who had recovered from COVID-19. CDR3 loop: CASSPGQDYGYTF. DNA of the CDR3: TGTGCCAGCAGCCCTGGACAGGACTATGGCTACACCTTC. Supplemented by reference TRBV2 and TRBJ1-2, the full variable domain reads EPEVTQTPSHQVTQMGQEVILRCVPISNHLYFYWYRQILGQKVEFLVSFYNNEISEKSEIFDDQFSVERPDGSNFTLKIRSTKLEDSAMYFCASSPGQDYGYTFGSGTRLTVV.